This T cell receptor (beta chain) was sequenced in a study of T cell responses to AZD1222 COVID-19 vaccine. Study-wide results and caveats: Mostly white British, mostly female donors; authors suggested clonal diversity may be underestimated. With two AZD1222 doses given, Spike-specific TCR breadth and depth both rose. The study sampled repertoires only after the peak T cell response. Dominant CD4 TCR responses targeted spike regions 160-218 and 743-854.

The repertoire was sequenced with immunoSEQ multiplex PCR; TCRdb's copy has only in-frame clones and lacks some. Of about 150,000 clones in the sample, approximately 93% were seen once. In the case of this clone: Its antigen is still unknown.

This CDR3 has 15 amino acids. Germline V gene lookup returns CDR1 GTSNPN and CDR2 SVGIG (reference sequence). Trimming shortened V by 1 base and J by 9 bases, and 19 bases separated the two germline ends. V gene TRBV30 combines with J gene TRBJ2-1, with D perhaps TRBD2 (6 bases). The material sequenced was peripheral blood, taken on day 0 of AZD1222 vaccination. This TCR came from an adult in good health. CDR3 amino acids: CAWSDPPREGVEQFF. CDR3 nucleotides: TGTGCCTGGAGTGATCCCCCGCGGGAAGGGGTTGAGCAGTTCTTC.